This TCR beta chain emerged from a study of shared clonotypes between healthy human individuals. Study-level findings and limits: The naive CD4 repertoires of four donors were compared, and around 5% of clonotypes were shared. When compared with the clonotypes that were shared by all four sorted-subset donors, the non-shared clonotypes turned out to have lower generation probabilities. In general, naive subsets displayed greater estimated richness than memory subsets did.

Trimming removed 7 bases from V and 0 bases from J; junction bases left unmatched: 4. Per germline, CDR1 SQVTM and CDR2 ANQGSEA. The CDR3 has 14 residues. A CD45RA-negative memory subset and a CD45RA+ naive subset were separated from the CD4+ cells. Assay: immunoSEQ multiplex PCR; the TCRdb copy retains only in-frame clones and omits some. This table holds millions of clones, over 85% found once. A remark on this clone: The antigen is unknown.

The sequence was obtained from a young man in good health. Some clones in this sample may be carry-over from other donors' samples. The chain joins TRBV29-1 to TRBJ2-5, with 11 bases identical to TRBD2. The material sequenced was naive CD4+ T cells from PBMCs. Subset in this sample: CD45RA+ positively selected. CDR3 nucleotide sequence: TGCAGCGCGGGACTAGCGGCGTACCAAGAGACCCAGTACTTC. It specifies CSAGLAAYQETQYF.